One and the same sample provided the 3 T cell receptor beta chains below, sequenced in a study of blood T cell repertoires in COVID-19. Sequencing was performed with immunoSEQ multiplex PCR; in TCRdb, only in-frame clones are kept and a portion is missing. The sample lists under 150,000 clones; 85% to 90% were seen once. The specimen was peripheral blood. Receptors were obtained from a woman in her forties with acute or convalescent COVID-19.

This clone occurred a few times. V gene TRBV29-1 combines with J gene TRBJ1-1; D gene unclear. Germline-derived CDR1 and CDR2 are SQVTM and ANQGSEA. V gave up 0 bases and J gave up 10 bases, with 15 bases separating them. The CDR3 loop spans 13 amino acids. The CDR3 nucleotides read TGCAGCGTTGAAGATGTGACATCGTCGAGAGCTTTCTTT. Its translation: CSVEDVTSSRAFF.

The chain uses TRBV10-3 and TRBJ2-1; TRBD2 aligns across 8 bases. After removal of 7 bases from V and 8 bases from J, the junction contained 7 bases not matched to a gene. CDR3 length: 13 amino acids. Germline V gene lookup returns CDR1 ENHRY and CDR2 SYGVKD. The CDR3 here is CAITAGGSYEQFF. The DNA of the CDR3 is TGTGCCATCACGGCGGGAGGATCATATGAGCAGTTCTTC.

The V and J genes are TRBV18 and TRBJ2-5; 12 bases match TRBD2. The ends lost 2 bases at V and 4 bases at J; junction bases unmatched: 5. The germline gives CDR1 KGHSH, CDR2 LQKENI. The CDR3 has 16 residues. The CDR3 DNA follows: TGTGCCAGCTCACCATTGATACTAGCGGGAGGAGAGACCCAGTACTTC. Encoded protein: CASSPLILAGGETQYF.